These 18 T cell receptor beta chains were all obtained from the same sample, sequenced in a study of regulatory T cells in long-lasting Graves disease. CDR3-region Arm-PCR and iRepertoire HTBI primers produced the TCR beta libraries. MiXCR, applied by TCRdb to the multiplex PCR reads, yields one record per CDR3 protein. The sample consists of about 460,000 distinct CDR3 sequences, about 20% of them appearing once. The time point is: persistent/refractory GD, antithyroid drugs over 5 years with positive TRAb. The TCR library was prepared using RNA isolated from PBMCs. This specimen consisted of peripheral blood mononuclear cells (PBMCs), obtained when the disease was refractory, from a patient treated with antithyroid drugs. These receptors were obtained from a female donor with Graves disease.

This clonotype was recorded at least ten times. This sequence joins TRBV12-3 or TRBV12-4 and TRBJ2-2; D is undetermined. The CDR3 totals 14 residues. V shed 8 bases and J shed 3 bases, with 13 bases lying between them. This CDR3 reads CASVRTLDTGELFF. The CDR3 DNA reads TGTGCCAGCGTGCGGACGTTGGACACCGGGGAGCTGTTTTTT.

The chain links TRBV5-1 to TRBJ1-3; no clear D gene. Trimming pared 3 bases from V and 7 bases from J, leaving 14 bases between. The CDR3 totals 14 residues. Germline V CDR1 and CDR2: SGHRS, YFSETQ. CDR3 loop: CASSSGYKRNTIYF. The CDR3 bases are TGCGCCAGCAGCTCGGGATATAAAAGGAACACCATATATTTT.

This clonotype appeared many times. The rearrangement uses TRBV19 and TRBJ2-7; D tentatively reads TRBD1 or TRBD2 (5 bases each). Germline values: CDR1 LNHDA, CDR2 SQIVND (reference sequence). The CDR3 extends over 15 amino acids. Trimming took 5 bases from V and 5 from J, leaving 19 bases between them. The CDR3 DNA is TGTGCCAGTAGTGGCCCGTCGGGGATGGGGGACGAGCAGTACTTC. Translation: CASSGPSGMGDEQYF.

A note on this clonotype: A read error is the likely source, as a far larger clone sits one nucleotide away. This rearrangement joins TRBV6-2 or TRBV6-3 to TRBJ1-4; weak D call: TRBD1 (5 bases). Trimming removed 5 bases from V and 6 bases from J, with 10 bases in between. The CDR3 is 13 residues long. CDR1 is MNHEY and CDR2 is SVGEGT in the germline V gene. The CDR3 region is CASSRIGDEKLFF. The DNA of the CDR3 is TGTGCCAGCAGTCGTATAGGGGATGAAAAACTGTTTTTT.

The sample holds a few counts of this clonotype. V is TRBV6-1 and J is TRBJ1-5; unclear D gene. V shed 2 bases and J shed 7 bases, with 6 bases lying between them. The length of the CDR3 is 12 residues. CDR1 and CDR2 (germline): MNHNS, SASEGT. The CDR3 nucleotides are TGTGCCAGCAGTGAAAGGTACCAGCCCCAGCATTTT. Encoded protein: CASSERYQPQHF.

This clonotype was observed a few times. CDR3 sequence (DNA): TGTGCCAGCAGCGGAAGTAATCAAGAGACCCAGTACTTC. Translated, it gives CASSGSNQETQYF. The J gene is TRBJ2-5, the V gene TRBV13, with D unclear. Germline V CDR1 and CDR2: PRHDT, FYEKMQ (reference sequence). V lost 5 bases and J 2 bases, leaving 9 bases between the germline ends. The CDR3 has 13 residues.

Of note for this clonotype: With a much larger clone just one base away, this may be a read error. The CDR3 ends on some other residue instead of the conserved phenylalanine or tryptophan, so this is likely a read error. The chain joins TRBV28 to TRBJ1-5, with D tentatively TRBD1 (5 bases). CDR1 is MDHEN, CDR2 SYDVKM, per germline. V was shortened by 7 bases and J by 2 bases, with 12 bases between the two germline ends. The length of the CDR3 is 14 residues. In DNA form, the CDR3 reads TGTGCCAGCAAAGGCGGGGCGGGCAATCAGCCCCAGCATCTT. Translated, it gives CASKGGAGNQPQHL.

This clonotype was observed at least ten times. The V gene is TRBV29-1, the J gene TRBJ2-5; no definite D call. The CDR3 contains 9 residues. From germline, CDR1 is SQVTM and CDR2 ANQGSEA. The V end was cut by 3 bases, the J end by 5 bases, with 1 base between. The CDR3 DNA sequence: TGCAGCGTTGAGGAGACCCAGTACTTC. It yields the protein CSVEETQYF.

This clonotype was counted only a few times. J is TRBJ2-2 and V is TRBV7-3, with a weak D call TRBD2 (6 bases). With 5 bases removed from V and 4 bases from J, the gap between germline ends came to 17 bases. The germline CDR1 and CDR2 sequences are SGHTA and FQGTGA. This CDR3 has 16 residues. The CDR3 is CASSRGGGVGTGELFF. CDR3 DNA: TGTGCCAGCAGCCGAGGTGGAGGGGTTGGCACCGGGGAGCTGTTTTTT.

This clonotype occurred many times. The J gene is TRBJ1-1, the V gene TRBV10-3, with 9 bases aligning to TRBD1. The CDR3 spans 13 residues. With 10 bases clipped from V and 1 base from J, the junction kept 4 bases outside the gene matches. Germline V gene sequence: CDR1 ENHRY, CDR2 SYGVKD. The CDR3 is CATGQGKNTEAFF. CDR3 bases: TGTGCCACAGGACAGGGGAAGAACACTGAAGCTTTCTTT.

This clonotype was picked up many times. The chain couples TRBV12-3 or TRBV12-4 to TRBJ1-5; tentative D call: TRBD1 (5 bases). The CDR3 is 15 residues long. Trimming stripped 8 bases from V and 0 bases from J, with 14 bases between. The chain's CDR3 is CASLAGSYSNQPQHF. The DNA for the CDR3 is TGTGCCAGCCTGGCAGGGTCCTATAGCAATCAGCCCCAGCATTTT.

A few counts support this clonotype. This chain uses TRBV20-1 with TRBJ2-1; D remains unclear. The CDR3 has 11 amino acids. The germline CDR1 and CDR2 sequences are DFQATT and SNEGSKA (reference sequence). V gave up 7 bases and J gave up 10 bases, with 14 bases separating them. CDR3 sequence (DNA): TGCAGTGACCGGTCGGGCGAGGAGCAGTTCTTC. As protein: CSDRSGEEQFF.

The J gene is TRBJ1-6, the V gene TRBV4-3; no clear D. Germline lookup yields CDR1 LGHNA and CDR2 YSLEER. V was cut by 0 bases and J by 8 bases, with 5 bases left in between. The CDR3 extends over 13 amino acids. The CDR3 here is CASSQEDDSPLHF. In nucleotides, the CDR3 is TGCGCCAGCAGCCAAGAGGATGATTCACCCCTCCACTTT.

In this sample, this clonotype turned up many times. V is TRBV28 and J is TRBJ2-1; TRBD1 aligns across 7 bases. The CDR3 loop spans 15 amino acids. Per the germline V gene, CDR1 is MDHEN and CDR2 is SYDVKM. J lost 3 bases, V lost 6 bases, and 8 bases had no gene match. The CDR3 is CASRLAGTVYNEQFF. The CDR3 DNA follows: TGTGCCAGCAGGCTGGCCGGGACAGTCTACAATGAGCAGTTCTTC. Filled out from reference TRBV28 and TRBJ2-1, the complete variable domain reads DVKVTQSSRYLVKRTGEKVFLECVQDMDHENMFWYRQDPGLGLRLIYFSYDVKMKEKGDIPEGYSVSREKKERFSLILESASTNQTSMYLCASRLAGTVYNEQFFGPGTRLTVL.

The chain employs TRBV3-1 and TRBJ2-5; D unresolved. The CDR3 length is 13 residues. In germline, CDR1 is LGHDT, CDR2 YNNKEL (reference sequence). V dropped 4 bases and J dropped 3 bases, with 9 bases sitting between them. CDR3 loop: CASSRLAEETQYF. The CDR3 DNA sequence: TGTGCCAGCAGCCGGCTGGCAGAAGAGACCCAGTACTTC.

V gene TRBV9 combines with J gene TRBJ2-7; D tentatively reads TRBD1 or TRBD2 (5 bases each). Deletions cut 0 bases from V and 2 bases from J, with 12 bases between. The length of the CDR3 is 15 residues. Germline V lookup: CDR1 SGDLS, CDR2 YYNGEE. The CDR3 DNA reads TGTGCCAGCAGCGTAGATGGGGACCACACCTACGAGCAGTACTTC. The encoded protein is CASSVDGDHTYEQYF.

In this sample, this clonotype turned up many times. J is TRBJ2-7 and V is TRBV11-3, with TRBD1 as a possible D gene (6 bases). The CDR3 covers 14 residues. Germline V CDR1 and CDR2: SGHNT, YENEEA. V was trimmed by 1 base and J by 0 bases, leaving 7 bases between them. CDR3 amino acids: CASSLGTDSYEQYF. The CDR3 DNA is TGTGCCAGCAGCTTAGGGACAGACTCCTACGAGCAGTACTTC. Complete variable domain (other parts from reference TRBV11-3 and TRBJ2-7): EAGVVQSPRYKIIEKKQPVAFWCNPISGHNTLYWYLQNLGQGPELLIRYENEEAVDDSQLPKDRFSAERLKGVDSTLKIQPAELGDSAVYLCASSLGTDSYEQYFGPGTRLTVT.

CDR3: CASSEAGREAFF. CDR3 nucleotide sequence: TGTGCCAGCAGTGAAGCGGGGAGAGAAGCTTTCTTT. The chain combines TRBV2 with TRBJ1-1; D gene ambiguous. CDR1 and CDR2 from the germline V gene are SNHLY and FYNNEI. This CDR3 comprises 12 residues. The V and J ends lost 0 bases and 8 bases respectively, with 7 bases between them.